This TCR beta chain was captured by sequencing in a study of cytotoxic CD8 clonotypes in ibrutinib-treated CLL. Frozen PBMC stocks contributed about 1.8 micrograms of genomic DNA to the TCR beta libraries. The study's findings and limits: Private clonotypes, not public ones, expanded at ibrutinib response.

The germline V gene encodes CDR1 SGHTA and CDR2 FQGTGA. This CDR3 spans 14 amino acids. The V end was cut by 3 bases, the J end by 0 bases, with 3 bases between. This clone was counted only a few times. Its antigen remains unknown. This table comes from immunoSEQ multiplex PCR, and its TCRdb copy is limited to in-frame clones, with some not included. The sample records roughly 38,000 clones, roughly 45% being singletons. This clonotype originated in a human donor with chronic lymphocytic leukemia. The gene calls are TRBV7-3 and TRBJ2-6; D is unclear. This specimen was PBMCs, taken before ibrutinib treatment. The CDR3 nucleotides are TGTGCCAGCAGCTTGAACTCTGGGGCCAACGTCCTGACTTTC. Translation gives CASSLNSGANVLTF.